These T cell receptor beta chains were read from a single sample in a study of T cells in Graves' hyperthyroidism and ophthalmopathy. A single record per CDR3 protein comes from TCRdb applying MiXCR to the multiplex PCR reads. The repertoire holds over 200,000 distinct CDR3 sequences, about 14% seen once, with about an eighth in the top ten. The sequencing sample was made of blood. The origin of the receptors is a woman in her thirties or forties with Graves' hyperthyroidism that later progressed to Graves' ophthalmopathy. Both conserved end residues are part of each CDR3. Each record gives: J gene, clone size, D gene, V gene, CDR3 DNA, CDR3 protein. A D gene is named only where the DNA matches it firmly. Rows give clone size only sometimes, using once, few, many, or a class for an expanded clone.

>TRBJ1-4|few|NA|TRBV10-2
TGCGCCAGCGGGGCCAAGGGGACGGGGGAAAAACTGTTTTTT
CASGAKGTGEKLFF
>TRBJ2-3|many|NA|TRBV6-2/TRBV6-3
TGTGCCAGCATCCGGGGGCAACACACAGATACGCAGTATTTT
CASIRGQHTDTQYF
>TRBJ2-1|many|TRBD1|TRBV10-3
TGTGCCATCAGCCCAAGAGGACAGGGGGACAATGAGCAGTTCTTC
CAISPRGQGDNEQFF
>TRBJ2-3|many|NA|TRBV10-3
TGTGCCATCAGCCGCAAGGGAACAGATACGCAGTATTTT
CAISRKGTDTQYF
>TRBJ2-7|few|NA|TRBV28
TGTGCCACCGGATCGGGTTTAGCGGTAATGATAGGGACCTACGAGCAGTACTTC
CATGSGLAVMIGTYEQYF
>TRBJ2-1|many|TRBD2|TRBV20-1
TGCAGTGCTAGTCAGCCGGGACTAGCCCTTTACAATGAGCAGTTCTTC
CSASQPGLALYNEQFF
>TRBJ2-7|many|TRBD1|TRBV20-1
TGCAGTGCTGTTCTCGGACAGGGAGTCTACGAGCAGTACTTC
CSAVLGQGVYEQYF
>TRBJ2-3|many|TRBD2|TRBV15
TGTGCCACCAGCAGAGGCCCACTGGGGCTAGCGGGAAGCACAGATACGCAGTATTTT
CATSRGPLGLAGSTDTQYF
>TRBJ2-1|NA|TRBD2|TRBV28
TGTGCCAGCAGCCAAGCCGCTAGCGGGATTTCTGAGCAGTTCTTC
CASSQAASGISEQFF
>TRBJ1-1|many|NA|TRBV11-2
TGTGCCAGCAGCTTAGTGACAGGTCGAGAAGCTTTCTTT
CASSLVTGREAFF
>TRBJ2-7|many|TRBD2|TRBV10-3
TGTGCCATCAGGACTAGCGGGAACTCCTACGAGCAGTACTTC
CAIRTSGNSYEQYF
>TRBJ2-7|NA|TRBD1|TRBV5-5
TGTGCCAGCAGCGGGGACAGGGGTTACGAGCAGTACTTC
CASSGDRGYEQYF
>TRBJ2-2|NA|NA|TRBV6-6
TGTGCCAGCAGTTACCTGCTAGGGCCGGGCACCGGGGAGCTGTTTTTT
CASSYLLGPGTGELFF
>TRBJ2-7|NA|TRBD2|TRBV5-1
TGCGCCAGCAGCTCGGGGACTAGCGGGAGGGCTGAGGAGCAGTACTTC
CASSSGTSGRAEEQYF
>TRBJ2-7|many|NA|TRBV2
TGTGCCAGCAGTGGAACCACAGGGCCCTACGAGCAGTACTTC
CASSGTTGPYEQYF
>TRBJ1-4|many|NA|TRBV4-2
TGTGCCAGCAGCCAAGTTGCGGGGTCTAATGAAAAACTGTTTTTT
CASSQVAGSNEKLFF
>TRBJ1-1|many|NA|TRBV28
TGTGCCAGCAGTTTGGAGGGAAGGGGTGTAGAAGCTTTCTTT
CASSLEGRGVEAFF
>TRBJ2-5|many|TRBD1|TRBV4-1
TGCGCCAGCAGCCAAATACAGGGGGAAGAGACCCAGTACTTC
CASSQIQGEETQYF
>TRBJ1-1|NA|TRBD1|TRBV6-1
TGTGCCAGCAGTGAAGCTACAGGGGGCAGCGCTGAAGCTTTCTTT
CASSEATGGSAEAFF
>TRBJ2-5|many|NA|TRBV4-2
TGTGCCAGCAGCCAAATTAATAACGGAGAGACCCAGTACTTC
CASSQINNGETQYF
>TRBJ1-5|many|TRBD1|TRBV28
TGTGCCAGTAAACAGGGGATTCAGCCCCAGCATTTT
CASKQGIQPQHF
>TRBJ2-7|NA|TRBD2|TRBV2
TGTGCCAACAGCTCTAGCGGGAGCACCTCCGAGCAGTACTTC
CANSSSGSTSEQYF
>TRBJ2-3|many|NA|TRBV19
TGTGCCAGTAGCCGGGACACCGCGCGCACAGATACGCAGTATTTT
CASSRDTARTDTQYF
>TRBJ1-4|many|NA|TRBV30
TGTGCCTGGAGTGCCATTGAAAAACTGTTTTTT
CAWSAIEKLFF
>TRBJ2-1|few|NA|TRBV6-1
TGTGCCAGCAGCCACGAGAATGAGCAGTTCTTC
CASSHENEQFF
>TRBJ2-7|many|NA|TRBV25-1
TGTGCCAGCAGTGACAGAGCGCGCCTGGGGGAGCAGTACTTC
CASSDRARLGEQYF
>TRBJ2-1|NA|NA|TRBV15
TGTGCCACCAGATTACACACTCCCGGAGGCAGCAATGAGCAGTTCTTC
CATRLHTPGGSNEQFF
>TRBJ2-7|many|NA|TRBV2
TGTGCCACGGCATGGGGGTTCCCCTACGAGCAGTACTTC
CATAWGFPYEQYF
>TRBJ1-5|many|TRBD1|TRBV6-1
TGTGCCAGCAGTGAAGGGGGTTTCAGGGGGAGGCAGCCCCAGCATTTT
CASSEGGFRGRQPQHF
>TRBJ2-1|few|NA|TRBV5-1
TGCGCCAGCAGCTTCGGGCCCGAAGCTGACAATGAGCAGTTCTTC
CASSFGPEADNEQFF
>TRBJ2-7|many|TRBD2|TRBV20-1
TGCAGTGCTTCCGGTCTAGCGGTTTCCTACGAGCAGTACTTC
CSASGLAVSYEQYF
>TRBJ2-7|many|NA|TRBV5-5
TGTGCCAGCAGCTTGTACCAAGGCGAGCAGTACTTC
CASSLYQGEQYF
>TRBJ1-5|few|NA|TRBV20-1
TGCAGTGCAGAGCTCCCCGGCCGGAGCAATCAGCCCCAGCATTTT
CSAELPGRSNQPQHF
>TRBJ2-2|NA|NA|TRBV28
TGTGCCAGCAGTTTAAGGACGATGGGAACCGGGGAGCTGTTTTTT
CASSLRTMGTGELFF
>TRBJ2-7|few|TRBD2|TRBV18
TGTGCCAGCTCTCAATCGAGGAGCGGGAGGGCCTCCTACGAGCAGTACTTC
CASSQSRSGRASYEQYF
>TRBJ2-7|few|TRBD1|TRBV20-1
TGCAGTGCTCGAGGGACAGGAATCTACGAGCAGTACTTC
CSARGTGIYEQYF
>TRBJ2-1|NA|NA|TRBV11-1
TGTGCCAGCAGCTTATTTGGCAGGGGCGTGGGCAATGAGCAGTTCTTC
CASSLFGRGVGNEQFF
>TRBJ2-7|few|NA|TRBV10-1
TGCGCCAGCATATCTAGTACCTACTACGAGCAGTACTTC
CASISSTYYEQYF
>TRBJ2-1|few|TRBD1|TRBV5-1
TGCGCCAGCAGCCCTACATTAGGACAGGTCCCTATCGAGCAGTTCTTC
CASSPTLGQVPIEQFF
>TRBJ2-2|many|TRBD2|TRBV5-1
TGCGCCAGCAGCCCGATGGGACTAGCGAAGAACACCGGGGAGCTGTTTTTT
CASSPMGLAKNTGELFF
>TRBJ2-3|many|NA|TRBV7-6
TGTGCCAGCAGCTTTGGACAGCCAGAAACCGATACGCAGTATTTT
CASSFGQPETDTQYF
>TRBJ2-2|many|TRBD2|TRBV11-3
TGTGCCAGCAGCTTAAGAGCGGGAGGGCACGGGGAGCTGTTTTTT
CASSLRAGGHGELFF
>TRBJ2-3|many|TRBD2|TRBV29-1
TGCAGCGTTCAAGGACTAGCGGATTTCACAGATACGCAGTATTTT
CSVQGLADFTDTQYF
>TRBJ1-1|many|NA|TRBV18
TGTGCCAGCTCACCGACAAAACGACCGACGAGTTATGAAGCTTTCTTT
CASSPTKRPTSYEAFF
>TRBJ2-6|few|NA|TRBV10-2
TGCGCCAGCATGACCAGCTCTGGGGCCAACGTCCTGACTTTC
CASMTSSGANVLTF
>TRBJ2-7|many|TRBD2|TRBV2
TGTGCCAGCAGTTGGGACTACCAGAGCTCCTACGAGCAGTACTTC
CASSWDYQSSYEQYF
>TRBJ2-1|many|TRBD2|TRBV12-3/TRBV12-4
TGTGCCAGCAGCGTAGCGGGAGGGCCGTCCCTTGGGGAGCAGTTCTTC
CASSVAGGPSLGEQFF
>TRBJ2-2|many|TRBD1|TRBV28
TGTGCCAGCAGAACAGGACAGGGAGACACCGGGGAGCTGTTTTTT
CASRTGQGDTGELFF
>TRBJ1-4|many|NA|TRBV2
TGTGCCAGCAGTCGCCTGAATGAAAAACTGTTTTTT
CASSRLNEKLFF
>TRBJ2-2|few|TRBD2|TRBV19
TGTGCCAGTTGTACACCCTTCATAGCGGGGATTACCGGGGAGCTGTTTTTT
CASCTPFIAGITGELFF
>TRBJ2-1|NA|TRBD2|TRBV20-1
TGCAGTGCTATTCCTAGCGGGAGGGCCGTCAATGAGCAGTTCTTC
CSAIPSGRAVNEQFF
>TRBJ2-5|many|NA|TRBV28
TGTGCCAGCAGTTCCCCGGGGTACCAAGAGACCCAGTACTTC
CASSSPGYQETQYF
>TRBJ1-6|NA|NA|TRBV4-1
TGCGCCAGCAGCCAAGATTGGACAGCGGATAATTCACCCCTCCACTTT
CASSQDWTADNSPLHF
>TRBJ2-1|many|NA|TRBV29-1
TGCAGCGTTGAGGACGGGACACACTTCTACAATGAGCAGTTCTTC
CSVEDGTHFYNEQFF